This passage covers 25 T cell receptor beta chains from one sample sequenced in a study of shared clonotypes between healthy human individuals (dated by TCRdb to 2019 to 2021). Library preparation used the immunoSEQ multiplex PCR assay. TCRdb obtained this table from immuneACCESS and retained in-frame rearrangements with V and J assigned. These tables miss some clones; where compared with another copy, unresolved V genes account for less than half of the shortfall, and the remainder is unexplained. The sample records 2 million to 2.5 million clones, about nine tenths of which are singletons. Of the sample, around 0.4% is held by the ten largest clones. The sequenced sample was naive CD4+ T cells from PBMCs. The cell subset or site label corresponds to: CD45RA+ positively selected. Every receptor here comes from a man aged 18 to 29 in good health. Some clones in this sample may be carry-over from other donors' samples.

This chain connects TRBV7-8 to TRBJ1-2; no firm D call. This CDR3 has 13 residues. V was shortened by 1 base and J by 7 bases, with 10 bases between the two germline ends. Germline V gene lookup returns CDR1 SGHVS and CDR2 FQNEAQ. The CDR3 loop reads CASSLGAAFGYTF. The CDR3 DNA sequence: TGTGCCAGCAGCTTAGGGGCAGCCTTTGGCTACACCTTC.

This rearrangement joins TRBV7-6 to TRBJ1-1; D remains ambiguous. The V and J ends lost 5 bases and 1 base respectively, with 11 bases between them. The germline V gene has CDR1 SGHVS and CDR2 FNYEAQ. The CDR3 length is 14 residues. The CDR3 sequence: CASSPTPGNTEAFF. The CDR3 coding sequence is TGTGCCAGCAGCCCTACCCCGGGGAACACTGAAGCTTTCTTT.

The CDR3 protein is CASSPPWGMNTEAFF. As DNA, the CDR3 is TGTGCCAGCTCACCACCATGGGGCATGAACACTGAAGCTTTCTTT. This chain links TRBV18 with TRBJ1-1, with a weak D call TRBD1 (5 bases). Germline CDR1 reads KGHSH; CDR2 reads LQKENI. Trimming shortened V by 0 bases and J by 0 bases, and 8 bases separated the two germline ends. The CDR3 consists of 15 residues.

The rearrangement links TRBV5-1 to TRBJ2-2; D is perhaps TRBD2 (6 bases). The V and J ends lost 4 bases and 7 bases respectively, with 14 bases between them. In germline, CDR1 is SGHRS, CDR2 YFSETQ. This CDR3 has 14 amino acids. CDR3 coding DNA: TGCGCCAGCAGCGTGACGGGAGCGGGCGGGGAGCTGTTTTTT. This translates into CASSVTGAGGELFF.

This sequence joins TRBV10-3 and TRBJ1-2; D unclear. CDR3 size: 13 residues. Per germline, CDR1 ENHRY and CDR2 SYGVKD. With 5 bases removed from V and 6 bases from J, the gap between germline ends came to 13 bases. CDR3 region: CAISQTVDDGYTF. The CDR3 bases are TGTGCCATCAGTCAGACGGTTGACGATGGCTACACCTTC.

V is TRBV5-6 and J is TRBJ1-2; 9 nucleotides align to TRBD1. V dropped 4 bases and J dropped 4; count of bases not matched to a gene: 11. This CDR3 spans 16 amino acids. Germline V gene data show CDR1 as SGHDT and CDR2 as YYEEEE. The chain's CDR3 is CASSPLQGATGYGYTF. CDR3 bases: TGTGCCAGCAGCCCTCTACAGGGGGCCACGGGCTATGGCTACACCTTC.

V usage is TRBV28 and J usage is TRBJ1-1; D unresolved. Germline-derived CDR1 and CDR2 are MDHEN and SYDVKM. This CDR3 spans 13 amino acids. Trimming removed 6 bases at V and 2 bases at J, with 10 bases between. The DNA of the CDR3 is TGTGCCAGCAGCCGGAGCTTCAACACTGAAGCTTTCTTT. Translating it yields CASSRSFNTEAFF.

In DNA form, the CDR3 reads TGTGCCAGCAGCTTGACCGGGACAGGGGGCGGAAAGTACTTC. This gives the protein CASSLTGTGGGKYF. The genes are TRBV5-4 and TRBJ2-7; 12 nucleotides line up with TRBD1. The length of the CDR3 is 14 residues. With V trimmed by 1 base and J by 11 bases, 7 bases remained unmatched. Germline lookup yields CDR1 SGHNT and CDR2 YYREEE (reference sequence). Together with reference TRBV5-4 and TRBJ2-7, the CDR3 gives the full variable domain: ETGVTQSPTHLIKTRGQQVTLRCSSQSGHNTVSWYQQALGQGPQFIFQYYREEENGRGNFPPRFSGLQFPNYSSELNVNALELDDSALYLCASSLTGTGGGKYFGPGTRLTVT.

The V call is TRBV5-1, the J call TRBJ1-5; 9 bases are shared with TRBD1. V dropped 1 base and J dropped 12; count of bases not matched to a gene: 5. Germline-derived CDR1 and CDR2 are SGHRS and YFSETQ. CDR3 length: 13 residues. The CDR3 sequence: CASSLTGQGNQHF. CDR3 coding DNA: TGCGCCAGCAGCTTGACGGGACAGGGTAACCAGCATTTT.

The genes are TRBV6-6 and TRBJ1-2; D may be TRBD1 (5 bases). V lost 8 bases and J 4 bases, leaving 20 bases between the germline ends. The germline V gene encodes CDR1 MNHNY and CDR2 SVGAGI (reference sequence). There are 15 residues in the CDR3. DNA for the CDR3: TGTGCCAGCTGGGACCCCCAGGGACGGGTCTATGGCTACACCTTC. This sequence encodes CASWDPQGRVYGYTF.

This chain connects TRBV28 to TRBJ2-7; TRBD1 matches 9 bases. Germline V gene data show CDR1 as MDHEN and CDR2 as SYDVKM. The CDR3 covers 14 residues. The V gene end was trimmed by 4 bases and the J gene end by 7 bases; junction bases not matched to a gene: 8. The CDR3: CASSWDRALREQYF. The CDR3 DNA follows: TGTGCCAGCAGTTGGGACAGGGCTCTACGAGAGCAGTACTTC. Combining the CDR3 with reference TRBV28 and TRBJ2-7 gives the whole variable domain DVKVTQSSRYLVKRTGEKVFLECVQDMDHENMFWYRQDPGLGLRLIYFSYDVKMKEKGDIPEGYSVSREKKERFSLILESASTNQTSMYLCASSWDRALREQYFGPGTRLTVT.

V is TRBV11-2 and J is TRBJ2-4; D unclear. The V and J ends lost 5 bases and 5 bases respectively, with 13 bases between them. Germline loops: CDR1 SGHAT, CDR2 FQNNGV. The CDR3 spans 14 residues. Written as DNA, the CDR3 is TGTGCCAGCAGCCTCGACACGACCCAAAACATTCAGTACTTC. This encodes CASSLDTTQNIQYF.

The chain joins TRBV14 to TRBJ1-2; TRBD1 aligns across 10 bases. With 4 bases clipped from V and 4 bases from J, the junction kept 3 bases outside the gene matches. Germline V gives CDR1 SGHDN, CDR2 FVKESK. The CDR3 is 14 amino acids. The CDR3: CASSRDRGSYGYTF. CDR3 sequence (DNA): TGTGCCAGCAGCCGGGACAGGGGAAGCTATGGCTACACCTTC. Full variable domain (outside the CDR3, taken from reference TRBV14 and TRBJ1-2): EAGVTQFPSHSVIEKGQTVTLRCDPISGHDNLYWYRRVMGKEIKFLLHFVKESKQDESGMPNNRFLAERTGGTYSTLKVQPAELEDSGVYFCASSRDRGSYGYTFGSGTRLTVV.

Details on this clone: Within the sample, other DNA sequences also encode this same CDR3. This chain joins TRBV27 and TRBJ1-2; D is unclear. This CDR3 has 14 amino acids. Per the germline V gene, CDR1 is MNHEY and CDR2 is SMNVEV (reference sequence). V lost 4 bases, J lost 6 bases, and 15 bases lay in between. CDR3 DNA sequence: TGTGCCAGCAGTTCACCCGACCGTACCCATGGCTACACCTTC. Encoded protein: CASSSPDRTHGYTF.

The DNA of the CDR3 is TGTGCCAGCGCCCCTACCAGGGCCCGGAATGAGCAGTTCTTC. It is translated as CASAPTRARNEQFF. The chain employs TRBV18 and TRBJ2-1; tentative D call: TRBD1 (5 bases). The CDR3 is made up of 14 amino acids. Germline V gene sequence: CDR1 KGHSH, CDR2 LQKENI. V lost 8 bases and J lost 7, with 18 bases in between. Based on the CDR3 plus reference TRBV18 and TRBJ2-1, the full variable domain is NAGVMQNPRHLVRRRGQEARLRCSPMKGHSHVYWYRQLPEEGLKFMVYLQKENIIDESGMPKERFSAEFPKEGPSILRIQQVVRGDSAAYFCASAPTRARNEQFFGPGTRLTVL.

The chain links TRBV19 to TRBJ1-1, with 9 bases aligning to TRBD1. Germline lookup yields CDR1 LNHDA and CDR2 SQIVND (reference sequence). J gave up 3 bases and V 6 bases, and 2 bases lay outside the gene matches. The CDR3 has 13 amino acids. The CDR3 nucleotides read TGTGCCAGTAGGGACAGGGGCGACACTGAAGCTTTCTTT. Protein sequence: CASRDRGDTEAFF.

The J gene is TRBJ2-7, the V gene TRBV15; D is uncertain. V was trimmed by 4 bases and J by 0 bases, leaving 10 bases between them. The CDR3 loop spans 14 amino acids. The V gene's germline CDR1 is LNHNV and CDR2 YYDKDF (reference sequence). The CDR3, as DNA: TGTGCCACCAGCATAAGGGTAAGCTCCTACGAGCAGTACTTC. Protein: CATSIRVSSYEQYF. Supplemented by reference TRBV15 and TRBJ2-7, the full variable domain reads DAMVIQNPRYQVTQFGKPVTLSCSQTLNHNVMYWYQQKSSQAPKLLFHYYDKDFNNEADTPDNFQSRRPNTSFCFLDIRSPGLGDTAMYLCATSIRVSSYEQYFGPGTRLTVT.

The chain is built from TRBV2 and TRBJ2-1; D is possibly TRBD1 or TRBD2 (6 bases each). The CDR3 is 15 residues long. Germline V gene data show CDR1 as SNHLY and CDR2 as FYNNEI. V dropped 0 bases and J dropped 4 bases, with 10 bases sitting between them. CDR3 amino acids: CASSEARGRYNEQFF. The DNA for the CDR3 is TGTGCCAGCAGTGAAGCCCGGGGGCGATACAATGAGCAGTTCTTC.

The J gene is TRBJ2-1, the V gene TRBV5-1; TRBD2 aligns across 12 bases. The CDR3 has 15 amino acids. J lost 6 bases, V lost 4 bases, and 5 bases had no gene match. Germline assignment: CDR1 SGHRS and CDR2 YFSETQ. The CDR3 DNA follows: TGCGCCAGCAGCCCCGGGACTAGCGGGTTCAATGAGCAGTTCTTC. This encodes CASSPGTSGFNEQFF.

This rearrangement joins TRBV11-2 to TRBJ2-2, with 7 bases that match TRBD2. V was clipped by 1 base and J by 6 bases; unmatched bases: 2. CDR1 and CDR2 from the germline V gene are SGHAT and FQNNGV. This CDR3 region has 14 residues. Here the CDR3 reads CASSLGGRAGELFF. CDR3 sequence (DNA): TGTGCCAGCAGCTTAGGAGGGAGGGCCGGGGAGCTGTTTTTT.

V gene TRBV5-1 combines with J gene TRBJ2-5; D remains ambiguous. V gave up 2 bases and J gave up 1 base, with 12 bases separating them. The germline V gene has CDR1 SGHRS and CDR2 YFSETQ. This CDR3 is 15 amino acids long. The CDR3 sequence is CASSFTPGPQETQYF. The CDR3 DNA follows: TGCGCCAGCAGCTTCACCCCAGGTCCCCAAGAGACCCAGTACTTC.

This chain joins TRBV5-1 and TRBJ2-2, with 13 bases aligning to TRBD2. Germline V gene sequence: CDR1 SGHRS, CDR2 YFSETQ. The J segment lost 10 bases and the V segment lost 4 bases, leaving 19 bases of the junction unmatched. The CDR3 contains 19 residues. CDR3 coding DNA: TGCGCCAGCAGCCGAAAATCGGGACTAGCGGGGAGTTTGGAGGAGGAGCTGTTTTTT. Protein product: CASSRKSGLAGSLEEELFF. The full variable domain, rest sourced from reference TRBV5-1 and TRBJ2-2, is KAGVTQTPRYLIKTRGQQVTLSCSPISGHRSVSWYQQTPGQGLQFLFEYFSETQRNKGNFPGRFSGRQFSNSRSEMNVSTLELGDSALYLCASSRKSGLAGSLEEELFFGEGSRLTVL.

V and J are TRBV28 and TRBJ2-3; 9 positions agree with TRBD2. The CDR3 extends over 17 amino acids. V shed 5 bases, J shed 5 bases, and the junction held 14 bases outside the gene matches. CDR1 is MDHEN and CDR2 is SYDVKM in the germline V gene. The CDR3 DNA follows: TGTGCCAGCAGTCTCCTAGCGGGACGAGCCGGGAAAGATACGCAGTATTTT. Amino acid sequence: CASSLLAGRAGKDTQYF.

The rearrangement links TRBV6-5 to TRBJ2-6, with D possibly matching TRBD1 (5 bases). V lost 8 bases and J lost 3, with 11 bases in between. The V gene's germline CDR1 is MNHEY and CDR2 SVGAGI. This CDR3 contains 14 residues. CDR3 nucleotide sequence: TGTGCCAGCGGGGCGGCAGGTGGGGCCAACGTCCTGACTTTC. It translates to CASGAAGGANVLTF.

J is TRBJ1-1 and V is TRBV28, with D maybe TRBD1 (5 bases). Germline CDR1 is MDHEN and CDR2 is SYDVKM. V lost 3 bases to trimming and J lost 7 bases, with 9 bases between them. CDR3 length: 12 amino acids. In nucleotides, the CDR3 is TGTGCCAGCAGTTTTCTGGGGGGTGAAGCTTTCTTT. Translating it yields CASSFLGGEAFF.